A selection of T cell receptor beta chains follows, all from one sample in a study of cytomegalovirus exposure and HLA in healthy donors. Clones were read by immunoSEQ multiplex PCR, and TCRdb kept only the in-frame ones, dropping some. The sample contains 120,000 or so clones, around 85% of which appear only once. The sample comprised PBMCs. The origin of the receptors is a man aged 35 to 55 in good health and CMV-seronegative. Both conserved end residues are trimmed from each CDR3. A D gene is named only where the DNA matches it firmly.

d_call	v_call	j_call	cdr3_aa
TRBD1	TRBV10-3	TRBJ2-1	AISGLQGTEQF
NA	TRBV30	TRBJ2-2	ALQNTGELF
TRBD1	TRBV6-1	TRBJ1-3	ASRVTGGSGNTIY
NA	TRBV7-2	TRBJ1-3	ASSLLTVGNTIY
NA	TRBV18	TRBJ1-1	ASSSEGGNTEAF
NA	TRBV30	TRBJ2-7	AWSPGPFYEQY
NA	TRBV9	TRBJ2-3	ASSVAGDSTDTQY
NA	TRBV5-8	TRBJ1-6	ASSTGRASLNSPLH
NA	TRBV5-1	TRBJ1-1	ASSLDPVRLTTEAF
NA	TRBV2	TRBJ1-5	ASSEETGFNQPQH
TRBD1	TRBV5-1	TRBJ1-5	ASSRGPGQPQH
NA	TRBV19	TRBJ2-7	ASTGGLYEQY
TRBD1	TRBV5-6	TRBJ1-2	ASSLVGAGGIYGYT
TRBD1	TRBV5-1	TRBJ2-7	ASSPGQGISYEQY
TRBD1	TRBV5-6	TRBJ1-4	ASSSGQGEGEKLF
NA	TRBV6-6	TRBJ2-7	ASSRPDSAYEQY
NA	TRBV30	TRBJ1-1	AWTPLSGMNTEAF
TRBD2	TRBV4-1	TRBJ2-7	ASSQVGLAGYSYEQY
TRBD1	TRBV5-6	TRBJ1-1	ASSWGTGVGLTEAF
NA	TRBV7-8	TRBJ2-1	ASSSLDEQF